The sequence of this T cell receptor (beta chain) was determined in a study of cytomegalovirus exposure and HLA in healthy donors. Regarding the study as a whole: Later analysis revealed greater clonal expansion in HLA-associated TCR beta chains than in equally common others. An analysis done earlier found most TCR beta V segments productive about 87% or about 30% of the time. V- and J-gene trimming of TCR beta was linked (in a later analysis) to a missense DCLRE1C variant.

As concerns this clone: Its antigen is undetermined.

This CDR3 comprises 15 residues. V lost 7 bases to trimming and J lost 0 bases; unmatched junction nucleotides: 7. Germline lookup yields CDR1 SGDLS and CDR2 YYNGEE. A multiplex PCR was run with 60 Vbeta primers and 13 Jbeta primers. Method: immunoSEQ multiplex PCR; TCRdb's copy keeps in-frame clones and lacks some. The sample has about 83,000 clones; 70% to 75% are singletons. The sample was PBMCs. The rearrangement links TRBV9 to TRBJ2-5, with TRBD2 identical over 9 bases. This sequence originates from a man between 60 and 70 years old in good health and CMV-seronegative. CDR3 sequence (DNA): TGTGCCAGCGGGGGGTCTAGCGGGGACCAAGAGACCCAGTACTTC. It translates to CASGGSSGDQETQYF.